The TCR beta chain under discussion was sequenced for a study of T-cell memory formation after mild COVID-19. Amplification by 5'RACE using constant-segment primers produced TCR alpha and TCR beta cDNA libraries that carried sample barcodes and UMIs. TCRdb re-analysed the 5' RACE reads in MiXCR, keeping a single row per CDR3 protein. The repertoire consists of 450,000 to 650,000 distinct CDR3 sequences, with approximately 20% occurring once and the leading ten covering around 13%. The CDR3 spans 16 residues. Trimming removed 2 bases at V and 2 bases at J, with 13 bases between. From germline, CDR1 is MNHEY and CDR2 SMNVEV (reference sequence). Study findings and constraints: Shrinking CD4+ clones resided mostly in CM and EM, and CD8+ ones in EMRA. A balance of CD4 and CD8 characterized clones contracting day 15 to 85, whereas later expanders leaned CD4+.

As concerns this clonotype: Its cognate antigen is unknown.

The rearrangement joins TRBV27 to TRBJ2-1, with D perhaps given as TRBD1 or TRBD2 (6 bases each). This clonotype was obtained from an adult woman who had mild COVID-19 (a few samples of this study predate the infection). Cell type and time point are not known. The sample taken for sequencing was PBMCs or a T cell subset sorted from them (not recorded which). The DNA for the CDR3 is TGTGCCAGCAGTTTAGGGGGGACACGGGCCTACAATGAGCAGTTCTTC. Amino acid sequence: CASSLGGTRAYNEQFF.